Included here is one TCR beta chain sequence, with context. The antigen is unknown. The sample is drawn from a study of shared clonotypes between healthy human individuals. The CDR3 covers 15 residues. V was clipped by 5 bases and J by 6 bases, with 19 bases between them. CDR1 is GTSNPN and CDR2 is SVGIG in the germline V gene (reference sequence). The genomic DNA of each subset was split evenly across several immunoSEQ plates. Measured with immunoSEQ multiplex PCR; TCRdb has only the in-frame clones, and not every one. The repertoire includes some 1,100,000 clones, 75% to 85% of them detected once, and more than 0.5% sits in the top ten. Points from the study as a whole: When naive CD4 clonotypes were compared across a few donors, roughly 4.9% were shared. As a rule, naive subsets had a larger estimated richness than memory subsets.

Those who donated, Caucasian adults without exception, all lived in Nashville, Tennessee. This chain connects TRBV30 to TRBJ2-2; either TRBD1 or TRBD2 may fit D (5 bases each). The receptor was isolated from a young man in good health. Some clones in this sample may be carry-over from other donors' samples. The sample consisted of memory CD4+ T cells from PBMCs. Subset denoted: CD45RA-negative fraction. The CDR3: CAWFPGQTAPGELFF. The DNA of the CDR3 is TGTGCCTGGTTTCCGGGGCAGACGGCACCCGGGGAGCTGTTTTTT.